These 15 T cell receptor beta chains originate from one sample sequenced in a study of blood T cell repertoires in COVID-19. Profiled with immunoSEQ multiplex PCR; TCRdb holds only in-frame clones, not every one. The sample yields 31,000 or so clones, 80% to 90% seen once. Sequenced input: peripheral blood. The origin of the receptors is an elderly man with acute or convalescent COVID-19.

In this sample, this clone turned up a few times. The chain is built from TRBV6-5 and TRBJ1-5; no clear D gene. Germline-derived CDR1 and CDR2 are MNHEY and SVGAGI. Between the trimmed V and J ends, which lost 7 bases and 0 bases, there was a span of 13 bases. The CDR3 has 15 amino acids. CDR3 loop: CASTPQVYSNQPQHF. In DNA form, the CDR3 reads TGTGCCAGCACCCCCCAGGTCTATAGCAATCAGCCCCAGCATTTT.

This chain joins TRBV19 and TRBJ1-2, with D possibly being TRBD1 (5 bases). CDR1 LNHDA and CDR2 SQIVND come from the germline V gene (reference sequence). The V end was cut by 5 bases, the J end by 8 bases, with 21 bases between. The length of the CDR3 is 15 residues. The CDR3 DNA is TGTGCCAGTAGTCCTTATCCCTCACGGGGGATCGGCTACACCTTC. This gives the protein CASSPYPSRGIGYTF.

The chain links TRBV15 to TRBJ1-2; 8 bases agree with TRBD1. CDR3 size: 15 residues. V lost 1 base to trimming and J lost 3 bases; unmatched junction nucleotides: 4. CDR1 and CDR2 (germline): LNHNV, YYDKDF (reference sequence). The CDR3 here is CATSRGTGLHYGYTF. DNA of the CDR3: TGTGCCACCAGCAGAGGGACAGGGCTTCACTATGGCTACACCTTC.

The rearrangement uses TRBV19 and TRBJ2-7; 7 bases line up with TRBD1. Unmatched junction bases numbered 7, after V lost 6 bases and J lost 5 bases. Germline V gene sequence: CDR1 LNHDA, CDR2 SQIVND (reference sequence). The CDR3 totals 13 residues. The CDR3 protein is CASRPRQGHEQYF. CDR3 DNA: TGTGCCAGTAGACCGAGACAGGGCCACGAGCAGTACTTC.

The chain carries TRBV30 and TRBJ1-1; possibly TRBD1 for D (5 bases). Germline CDR1 is GTSNPN and CDR2 is SVGIG (reference sequence). V lost 5 bases to trimming and J lost 4 bases, with 11 bases between them. This CDR3 is 12 amino acids long. CDR3 loop: CAWRRGATEAFF. The CDR3 coding sequence is TGTGCCTGGCGGAGGGGAGCCACTGAAGCTTTCTTT. Filled out from reference TRBV30 and TRBJ1-1, the complete variable domain reads SQTIHQWPATLVQPVGSPLSLECTVEGTSNPNLYWYRQAAGRGLQLLFYSVGIGQISSEVPQNLSASRPQDRQFILSSKKLLLSDSGFYLCAWRRGATEAFFGQGTRLTVV.

V gene TRBV12-3 or TRBV12-4 combines with J gene TRBJ1-2; D not resolved. The CDR3 has 12 amino acids. V lost 4 bases and J lost 4, with 7 bases in between. The CDR3 is CASSSLAYGYTF. The CDR3 nucleotides are TGTGCCAGCAGTTCACTTGCCTATGGCTACACCTTC.

This chain links TRBV7-2 with TRBJ1-1; D may be TRBD1 (5 bases). This CDR3 comprises 14 residues. The germline V gene has CDR1 SGHTA and CDR2 FQGNSA. V was cut by 1 base and J by 4 bases, with 10 bases left in between. The DNA for the CDR3 is TGTGCCAGCAGCTTAGGCTGGGGGGGCACTGAAGCTTTCTTT. Encoded protein: CASSLGWGGTEAFF.

This chain links TRBV29-1 with TRBJ2-5, with 8 bases matching TRBD1. The CDR3 totals 14 residues. Germline CDR1 and CDR2: SQVTM and ANQGSEA. The junction had 15 bases not matched to a gene; V was cut back by 6 bases and J by 9 bases. The CDR3 DNA reads TGCAGCGTCAAGTCCTCGGGACAGGCTGTGGCCCAGTACTTC. Its translation: CSVKSSGQAVAQYF.

The rearrangement links TRBV7-3 to TRBJ2-2; TRBD2 agrees at 12 bases. The CDR3 is 18 residues long. V was pared by 5 bases and J by 0 bases, with 7 bases of the junction left unmatched. Germline assignment: CDR1 SGHTA and CDR2 FQGTGA. The CDR3 DNA follows: TGTGCCAGCAGCCTCTCTAGCGGGGGGGGTTCGAACACCGGGGAGCTGTTTTTT. Amino acids: CASSLSSGGGSNTGELFF.

V and J are TRBV27 and TRBJ2-1; TRBD2 matches 7 bases. With V trimmed by 5 bases and J by 3 bases, 10 bases remained unmatched. From germline, CDR1 is MNHEY and CDR2 SMNVEV (reference sequence). The CDR3 has 16 amino acids. The CDR3 sequence: CASSPGGGRVYNEQFF. In DNA, the CDR3 is TGTGCCAGCAGTCCTGGCGGGGGAAGGGTCTACAATGAGCAGTTCTTC.

The chain links TRBV19 to TRBJ2-3; 8 bases are shared with TRBD2. The junction had 6 bases not matched to a gene; V was cut back by 6 bases and J by 7 bases. From germline, CDR1 is LNHDA and CDR2 SQIVND (reference sequence). The CDR3 consists of 13 residues. The CDR3 region is CASSAGGRNTQYF. For the CDR3, the DNA is TGTGCCAGTAGCGCGGGGGGTAGGAATACGCAGTATTTT.

This chain links TRBV5-1 with TRBJ2-7; perhaps TRBD2 as D (6 bases). Germline CDR1 reads SGHRS; CDR2 reads YFSETQ. This CDR3 has 14 residues. The V end lost 4 bases, the J end lost 5 bases, and 16 bases lay between the germline ends. The CDR3 sequence: CASSLQVGGHEQYF. CDR3 DNA sequence: TGCGCCAGCAGCCTACAAGTTGGAGGGCACGAGCAGTACTTC.

J is TRBJ1-4 and V is TRBV18; a weak D match, TRBD1 (6 bases). CDR1 is KGHSH and CDR2 is LQKENI in the germline V gene. The CDR3 has 15 residues. V dropped 3 bases and J dropped 2 bases, with 10 bases sitting between them. The CDR3 coding sequence is TGTGCCAGCTCACCCCGACAGGCCACTAATGAAAAACTGTTTTTT. The encoded protein is CASSPRQATNEKLFF.

The genes are TRBV30 and TRBJ1-5; D remains unclear. The CDR3 runs to 13 residues. The ends were cut back, 1 base at V and 1 base at J, with 5 bases in the middle. Germline loops: CDR1 GTSNPN, CDR2 SVGIG (reference sequence). For the CDR3, the DNA is TGTGCCTGGAGTGGGCAAAGCAATCAGCCCCAGCATTTT. It translates to CAWSGQSNQPQHF.

This chain connects TRBV21-1 to TRBJ1-1; the D segment call TRBD1 is taken from the table without a DNA check. TRBV21-1 is a pseudogene. CDR3 length: 23 amino acids. This CDR3 is CASSLPGGTGQGAHRDPNTEAFF. The DNA for the CDR3 is TGTGCCAGCAGCCTCCCGGGAGGAACGGGACAGGGGGCCCATAGAGATCCGAACACTGAAGCTTTCTTT.